This is a list of T cell receptor beta chains from one sample in a study of blood T cell repertoires in COVID-19. Generated by immunoSEQ multiplex PCR, the TCRdb table keeps only in-frame clones and is missing some. Here the sample spans about 140,000 clones, over 80% being singletons. The sequenced material came from peripheral blood. These receptors all come from a young man with COVID-19, enrolled during active disease. CDR3s include the opening cysteine and the closing phenylalanine or tryptophan. D genes are given only for firm matches. Rows may omit the clone size; those that give it use once, few, many or a size class.

v_gene,j_gene,d_gene,abundance,CDR3nt,CDR3aa
TRBV21-1,TRBJ2-3,-,-,TGTGCCAGCAGCAACCCAAACTCGGTGGCGGGGGCAGATACGCAGTATTTT,CASSNPNSVAGADTQYF
TRBV12-3/TRBV12-4,TRBJ1-1,-,-,TGTGCCAGCAGTAGCGGAAAGAACACTGAAGCTTTCTTT,CASSSGKNTEAFF
TRBV15,TRBJ2-2,-,-,TGTGCCACCAGCAGTATCGGGACCGGGGAGCTGTTTTTT,CATSSIGTGELFF
TRBV5-5,TRBJ2-2,-,-,TGTGCCAGCAGCTCGAAGGGGACAATAGCGAACACCGGGGAGCTGTTTTTT,CASSSKGTIANTGELFF
TRBV7-3,TRBJ2-1,TRBD2,-,TGTGCCAGCAGCTGGGTAGCGGGATTGAACAATGAGCAGTTCTTC,CASSWVAGLNNEQFF
TRBV6-5,TRBJ1-3,TRBD1,-,TGTGCCAGCAGCCTAGCCAGGGGGCTTGGAAACACCATATATTTT,CASSLARGLGNTIYF
TRBV5-4,TRBJ2-5,TRBD1,once,TGTGCCAGCAGCCGGACAGGGAAGGAGACCCAGTACTTC,CASSRTGKETQYF
TRBV6-4,TRBJ2-5,-,-,TGTGCCAGCAGTGACGCCTTGGGCGGAGCCGGGGCCCAGTACTTC,CASSDALGGAGAQYF
TRBV4-3,TRBJ2-7,-,-,TGCGCCAGCAGCCAAGGGCGGAGCTCCTACGAGCAGTACTTC,CASSQGRSSYEQYF
TRBV5-1,TRBJ2-3,TRBD2,once,TGCGCCAGCAGCGTAAGACTAGCGGGCACAGATACGCAGTATTTT,CASSVRLAGTDTQYF
TRBV15,TRBJ1-1,-,-,TGTGCCACCTCCGACAGGTCGGACACTGAAGCTTTCTTT,CATSDRSDTEAFF
TRBV28,TRBJ2-1,TRBD2,-,TGTGCCAGCAGTTCCCTGAGCGGGAACACCTACAATGAGCAGTTCTTC,CASSSLSGNTYNEQFF
TRBV5-1,TRBJ1-1,-,-,TGCGCCAGCAGCTTGCTGGGACAGAACACTGAAGCTTTCTTT,CASSLLGQNTEAFF
TRBV5-6,TRBJ1-2,TRBD1,-,TGTGCCAGCAGCTTGGGGACAGGGGTCTATGGCTACACCTTC,CASSLGTGVYGYTF
TRBV19,TRBJ2-5,-,-,TGTCACGACAGGTTCCGAGAGACCCAGTACTTC,CHDRFRETQYF
TRBV19,TRBJ2-3,TRBD2,-,TGTGCCAGTAGTATCCCCCGAACCCTAGCGGAAGGCTGGGATACGCAGTATTTT,CASSIPRTLAEGWDTQYF
TRBV29-1,TRBJ1-5,-,-,TGCAGCGTTGGGCTTGGCTCCAATCAGCCCCAGCATTTT,CSVGLGSNQPQHF
TRBV11-3,TRBJ2-3,TRBD1,few,TGTGCCAGCAGCGCCGGACAGGGCTACACGGCAGATACGCAGTATTTT,CASSAGQGYTADTQYF
TRBV5-8,TRBJ2-3,-,-,TGTGCCAGCAGCCCGGTACAGCGCACAGATACGCAGTATTTT,CASSPVQRTDTQYF
TRBV7-3,TRBJ1-6,TRBD1,-,TGTGCCAGCAGCCTAACCCCCAGGGGGAGAAATTCACCCCTCCACTTT,CASSLTPRGRNSPLHF
TRBV2,TRBJ2-6,TRBD1,once,TGTGCCAGCAGTGGGATTCCAGGGGGCCGGGGCTCTGGGGCCAACGTCCTGACTTTC,CASSGIPGGRGSGANVLTF
TRBV24-1,TRBJ2-1,TRBD2,-,TGTGCCACCAGTAGCGGGAGGGCCCCCTCCTACAATGAGCAGTTCTTC,CATSSGRAPSYNEQFF
TRBV7-8,TRBJ1-5,-,-,TGTGCCAGCAGCTCGTACAATCAGCCCCAGCATTTT,CASSSYNQPQHF
TRBV29-1,TRBJ2-5,-,few,TGCAGCGTCGGACGAGACAGCTCGGAGACCCAGTACTTC,CSVGRDSSETQYF
TRBV29-1,TRBJ2-3,-,-,TGCAGCGTTGACGAGGCGGGCGATACGCAGTATTTT,CSVDEAGDTQYF
TRBV2,TRBJ2-1,TRBD2,-,TGTGCCAGCAGGCCCGGACTAGCAGGGAATGAGCAGTTCTTC,CASRPGLAGNEQFF
TRBV14,TRBJ2-7,TRBD2,once,TGTGCCAGCAGCCAAGCGGGAGGCGGGTACGAGCAGTACTTC,CASSQAGGGYEQYF
TRBV5-6,TRBJ2-3,TRBD1,-,TGTGCCAGCAGCAGGGGACAGGGGTTGGCGCAGTATTTT,CASSRGQGLAQYF
TRBV28,TRBJ2-5,TRBD2,-,TGTGCCAGCAGCGCTCAGCGGGAGGGGGAGACCCAGTACTTC,CASSAQREGETQYF
TRBV27,TRBJ2-1,-,once,TGTGCCAGCAGTCTAGGGACTTTGGGCACGTCTGAGCAGTTCTTC,CASSLGTLGTSEQFF
TRBV18,TRBJ1-5,TRBD1,-,TGTGCCAGCTCTCTCCGGGACAGGGGCCGCGCTAGCAATCAGCCCCAGCATTTT,CASSLRDRGRASNQPQHF
TRBV6-2/TRBV6-3,TRBJ1-1,-,once,TGTGCCAGCAGTTTCAGTTACAGTGCTTTCTTT,CASSFSYSAFF
TRBV2,TRBJ2-3,TRBD2,-,TGTGCCAGCAACATAGGACTAGCCCCCACAGATACGCAGTATTTT,CASNIGLAPTDTQYF
TRBV29-1,TRBJ1-1,TRBD1,-,TGCAGCATCCGGACAGGGAGCGGCACTGAAGCTTTCTTT,CSIRTGSGTEAFF
TRBV28,TRBJ2-7,-,-,TGTGCCAGCAGCCCCCGGGACACCGATATCCTTTCCTACGAGCAGTACTTC,CASSPRDTDILSYEQYF
TRBV10-1,TRBJ2-5,TRBD1,-,TGCGCCAGCCAGACCGGGACAGGGGAGGAGACCCAGTACTTC,CASQTGTGEETQYF
TRBV28,TRBJ2-7,TRBD2,-,TGTGCCAGCAGTTTATTAGCGGGAGTCCCCTACGAGCAGTACTTC,CASSLLAGVPYEQYF
TRBV19,TRBJ1-4,-,-,TGTGCCAGTAGTAGACAACAGTCTAATGAAAAACTGTTTTTT,CASSRQQSNEKLFF
TRBV6-5,TRBJ2-1,TRBD2,few,TGTGCCAGCAGTCCCTTAGCGGGAGGAGGAAATGAGCAGTTCTTC,CASSPLAGGGNEQFF
TRBV19,TRBJ2-1,-,-,TGTGCCAGTAGTAATCGGCAGGGCAGTAATGAGCAGTTCTTC,CASSNRQGSNEQFF
TRBV19,TRBJ2-7,TRBD2,once,TGTGCCAGTAGTATAGACTCTAGCGGGAGCTCCTACGAGCAGTACTTC,CASSIDSSGSSYEQYF
TRBV19,TRBJ2-6,TRBD1,few,TGTGCCAGTAGTATAGGGCAGGGGGCTGCTGGGGCCAACGTCCTGACTTTC,CASSIGQGAAGANVLTF
TRBV30,TRBJ1-3,-,-,TGTGCCTGGAGATCACTTCAGGGTCCTGGAAACACCATATATTTT,CAWRSLQGPGNTIYF